This T cell receptor (beta chain) was recorded in a study of cytomegalovirus exposure and HLA in healthy donors. Study-level points and caveats: A list of 150 to 200 TCR beta chains associated with cytomegalovirus was given. The tendency of first-cohort TCR clusters to co-occur in the 130 or so validation repertoires was identified by a subsequent analysis.

About this clone itself: The antigen is undetermined.

Repertoires were generated with immunoSEQ multiplex PCR, while TCRdb's copy carries only in-frame clones and drops some. The repertoire includes some 140,000 clones, roughly nine tenths of them detected once, and 2.9% sits in the top ten. The V gene's germline CDR1 is SGHAT and CDR2 FQNNGV. The CDR3 spans 18 residues. V lost 1 base, J lost 4 bases, and 22 bases lay in between. The sequenced sample was PBMCs. The rearrangement uses TRBV11-2 and TRBJ2-5; D may be TRBD2 (6 bases). This receptor was taken from a man aged 18 to 29 in good health and CMV-seronegative. The CDR3: CASSLGSFRERSGETQYF. The CDR3, as DNA: TGTGCCAGCAGCTTAGGATCATTTCGGGAGCGGTCGGGAGAGACCCAGTACTTC.